The T cell receptor (beta chain) under discussion was sequenced for a study of T cells after yellow fever vaccination. V gave up 3 bases and J gave up 10 bases, with 13 bases separating them. CDR3 length: 13 amino acids. From germline, CDR1 is SGHAT and CDR2 FQNNGV. 5'RACE template switching produced TCR cDNA carrying a universal primer site and UMIs. In TCRdb, the 5' RACE reads were re-called with MiXCR into one record per CDR3 protein. Among approximately 180,000 distinct CDR3 sequences, approximately 6.2% were seen once, and the ten largest hold less than 3.5%. Ten or more counts support this clonotype.

This material consisted of CD4+ T cells sorted from PBMCs, taken on the day of the first yellow fever vaccination. The chain couples TRBV11-2 to TRBJ2-1; weak D call: TRBD2 (5 bases). This TCR derives from a young man who received the YFV17D yellow fever vaccine. The CDR3 DNA follows: TGTGCCAGCAGCTTCACTAGGGTCCGGGAGCAGTTCTTC. Its protein product is CASSFTRVREQFF.